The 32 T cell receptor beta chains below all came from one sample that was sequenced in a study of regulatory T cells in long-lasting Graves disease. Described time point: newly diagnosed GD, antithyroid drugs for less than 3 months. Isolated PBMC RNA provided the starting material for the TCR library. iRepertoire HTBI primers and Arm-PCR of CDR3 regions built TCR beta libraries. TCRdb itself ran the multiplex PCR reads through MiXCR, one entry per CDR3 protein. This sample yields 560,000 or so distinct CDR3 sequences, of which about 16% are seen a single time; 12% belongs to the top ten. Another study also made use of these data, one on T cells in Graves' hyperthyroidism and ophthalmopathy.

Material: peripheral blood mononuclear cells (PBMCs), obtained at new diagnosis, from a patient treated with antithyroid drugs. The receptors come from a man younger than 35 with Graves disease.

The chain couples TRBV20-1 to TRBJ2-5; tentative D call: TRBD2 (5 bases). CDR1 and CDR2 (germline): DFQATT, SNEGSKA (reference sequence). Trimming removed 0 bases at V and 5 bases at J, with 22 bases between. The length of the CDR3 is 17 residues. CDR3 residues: CSARDNGAAPPLETQYF. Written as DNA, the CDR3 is TGCAGTGCTAGAGATAACGGAGCGGCCCCGCCACTGGAGACCCAGTACTTC.

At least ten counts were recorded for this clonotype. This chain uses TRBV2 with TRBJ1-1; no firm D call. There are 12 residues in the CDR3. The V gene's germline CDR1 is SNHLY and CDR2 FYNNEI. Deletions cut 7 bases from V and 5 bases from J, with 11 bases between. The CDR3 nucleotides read TGTGCCAGCACCTCACAACTTACTGAAGCTTTCTTT. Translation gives CASTSQLTEAFF.

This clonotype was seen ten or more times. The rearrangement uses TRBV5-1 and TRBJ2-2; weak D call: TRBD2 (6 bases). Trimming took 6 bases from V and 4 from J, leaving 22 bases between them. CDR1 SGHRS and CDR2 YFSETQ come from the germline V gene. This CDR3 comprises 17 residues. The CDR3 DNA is TGCGCCAGCACCCCCCAGCCGGGAGCCGGCGGCACCGGGGAGCTGTTTTTT. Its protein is CASTPQPGAGGTGELFF. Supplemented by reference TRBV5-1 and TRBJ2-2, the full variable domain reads KAGVTQTPRYLIKTRGQQVTLSCSPISGHRSVSWYQQTPGQGLQFLFEYFSETQRNKGNFPGRFSGRQFSNSRSEMNVSTLELGDSALYLCASTPQPGAGGTGELFFGEGSRLTVL.

The CDR3: CASSVSGRDKQFF. CDR3 nucleotides: TGTGCCAGCAGTGTTAGCGGGAGGGATAAGCAGTTCTTC. This rearrangement joins TRBV5-8 to TRBJ2-1, with 11 bases identical to TRBD2. After removal of 5 bases from V and 11 bases from J, the junction contained 6 bases not matched to a gene. The CDR3 has 13 residues. The germline V gene encodes CDR1 SGHTS and CDR2 YDEGEE.

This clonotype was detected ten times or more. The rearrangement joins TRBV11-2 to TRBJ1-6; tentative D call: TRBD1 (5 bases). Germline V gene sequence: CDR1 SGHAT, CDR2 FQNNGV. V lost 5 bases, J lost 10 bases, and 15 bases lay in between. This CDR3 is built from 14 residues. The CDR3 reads CASSRTREYSPLHF. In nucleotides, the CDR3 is TGTGCCAGCAGCCGGACCAGGGAATACTCACCCCTCCACTTT.

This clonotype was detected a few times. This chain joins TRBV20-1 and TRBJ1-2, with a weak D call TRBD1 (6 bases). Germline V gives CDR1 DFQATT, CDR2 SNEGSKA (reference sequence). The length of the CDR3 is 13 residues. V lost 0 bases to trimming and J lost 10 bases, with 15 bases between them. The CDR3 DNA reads TGCAGTGCTAGAGAGGCAGGGGCCGCGGACTACACCTTC. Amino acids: CSAREAGAADYTF.

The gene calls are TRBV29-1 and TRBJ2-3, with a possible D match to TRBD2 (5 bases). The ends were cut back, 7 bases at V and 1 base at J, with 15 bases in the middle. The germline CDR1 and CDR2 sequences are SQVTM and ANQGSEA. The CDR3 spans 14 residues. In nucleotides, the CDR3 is TGCAGCGGATCCGGGGTTCCGGGCACAGATACGCAGTATTTT. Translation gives CSGSGVPGTDTQYF.

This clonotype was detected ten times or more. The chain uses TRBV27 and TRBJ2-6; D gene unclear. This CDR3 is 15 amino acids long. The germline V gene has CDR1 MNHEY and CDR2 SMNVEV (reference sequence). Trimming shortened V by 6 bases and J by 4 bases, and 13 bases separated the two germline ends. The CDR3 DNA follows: TGTGCCAGCAGCCTGGGCGTGGCGGGGGCCAACGTCCTGACTTTC. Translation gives CASSLGVAGANVLTF.

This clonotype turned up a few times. As DNA, the CDR3 is TGTGCCACCAGTGATTCGAGGACTAGCGGGAGCTACGAGCAGTACTTC. As protein: CATSDSRTSGSYEQYF. This chain links TRBV24-1 with TRBJ2-7; 13 bases agree with TRBD2. Germline-derived CDR1 and CDR2 are KGHDR and SFDVKD. The CDR3 totals 16 residues. The trim removed 2 bases at V and 3 bases at J, leaving 3 bases unmatched.

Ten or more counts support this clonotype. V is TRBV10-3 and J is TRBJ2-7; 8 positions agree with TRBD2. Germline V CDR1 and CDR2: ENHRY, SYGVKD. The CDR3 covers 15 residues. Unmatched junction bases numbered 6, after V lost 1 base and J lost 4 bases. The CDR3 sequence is CAISELIAGTYEQYF. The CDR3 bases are TGTGCCATCAGTGAGTTAATAGCGGGAACGTACGAGCAGTACTTC.

CDR3 protein: CASSLDVDEQYF. The CDR3 nucleotides are TGTGCCAGCAGCTTGGATGTAGACGAGCAGTACTTC. The chain links TRBV7-9 to TRBJ2-7, with D unclear. CDR3 size: 12 residues. Trimming shortened V by 3 bases and J by 5 bases, and 8 bases separated the two germline ends. Looked up from germline, CDR1 is SEHNR and CDR2 is FQNEAQ (reference sequence).

The CDR3 nucleotides read TGTGCCAGCAGCTTGGGGCTAGCGGGAATCTACTTCTTC. As protein: CASSLGLAGIYFF. The genes are TRBV7-3 and TRBJ2-1; TRBD2 matches at 9 bases. V dropped 3 bases and J dropped 16; count of bases not matched to a gene: 10. Germline CDR1 SGHTA, CDR2 FQGTGA. The CDR3 spans 13 residues.

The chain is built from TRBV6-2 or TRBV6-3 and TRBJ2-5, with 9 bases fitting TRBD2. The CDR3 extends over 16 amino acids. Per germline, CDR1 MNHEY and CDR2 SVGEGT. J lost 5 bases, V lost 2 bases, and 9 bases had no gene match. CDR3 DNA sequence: TGTGCCAGCAGTTACAGCCAGCGGGAGGAAACGGAGACCCAGTACTTC. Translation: CASSYSQREETETQYF.

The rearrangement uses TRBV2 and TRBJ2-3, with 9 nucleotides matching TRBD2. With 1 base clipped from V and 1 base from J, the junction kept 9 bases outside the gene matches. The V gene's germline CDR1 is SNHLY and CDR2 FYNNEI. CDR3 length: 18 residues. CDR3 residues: CASSEVGVASGGTDTQYF. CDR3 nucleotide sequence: TGTGCCAGCAGTGAAGTCGGGGTGGCTAGCGGGGGCACAGATACGCAGTATTTT. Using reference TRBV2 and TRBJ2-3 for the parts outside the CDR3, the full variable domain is EPEVTQTPSHQVTQMGQEVILRCVPISNHLYFYWYRQILGQKVEFLVSFYNNEISEKSEIFDDQFSVERPDGSNFTLKIRSTKLEDSAMYFCASSEVGVASGGTDTQYFGPGTRLTVL.

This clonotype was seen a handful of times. The CDR3 coding sequence is TGTGCCAGCAGCTTAGGTTCCAGGGCTAACTATGGCTACACCTTC. The encoded protein is CASSLGSRANYGYTF. The rearrangement joins TRBV7-9 to TRBJ1-2, with D perhaps TRBD1 (5 bases). Germline V CDR1 and CDR2: SEHNR, FQNEAQ (reference sequence). The CDR3 totals 15 residues. Trimming removed 1 base from V and 0 bases from J, with 9 bases in between.

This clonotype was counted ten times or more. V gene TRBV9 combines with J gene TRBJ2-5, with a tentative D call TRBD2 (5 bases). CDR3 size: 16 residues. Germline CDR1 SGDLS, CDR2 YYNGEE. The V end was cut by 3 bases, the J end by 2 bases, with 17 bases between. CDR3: CASSESEGWRQETQYF. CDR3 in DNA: TGTGCCAGCAGCGAGTCCGAGGGTTGGAGGCAAGAGACCCAGTACTTC. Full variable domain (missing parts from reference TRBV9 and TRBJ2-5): DSGVTQTPKHLITATGQRVTLRCSPRSGDLSVYWYQQSLDQGLQFLIQYYNGEERAKGNILERFSAQQFPDLHSELNLSSLELGDSALYFCASSESEGWRQETQYFGPGTRLLVL.

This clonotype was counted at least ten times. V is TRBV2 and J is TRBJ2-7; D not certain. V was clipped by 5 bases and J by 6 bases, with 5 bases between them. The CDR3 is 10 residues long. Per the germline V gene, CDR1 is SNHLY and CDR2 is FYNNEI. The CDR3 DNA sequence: TGTGCCAGCAGTTACAGCGAGCAGTACTTC. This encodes CASSYSEQYF.

CDR3 DNA: TGTGCCAGCAGCCAGTCCCCGGGCTCAACAGCCTACGAGCAGTACTTC. It specifies CASSQSPGSTAYEQYF. The chain combines TRBV3-1 with TRBJ2-7; D is unclear. Trimming shortened V by 3 bases and J by 2 bases, and 17 bases separated the two germline ends. Looked up from germline, CDR1 is LGHDT and CDR2 is YNNKEL (reference sequence). This CDR3 comprises 16 residues.

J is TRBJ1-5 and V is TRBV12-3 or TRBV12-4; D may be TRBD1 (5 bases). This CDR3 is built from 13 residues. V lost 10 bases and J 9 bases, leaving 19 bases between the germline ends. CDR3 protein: CATGLGGGSPQHF. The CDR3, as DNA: TGTGCCACCGGTCTCGGGGGGGGTTCGCCCCAGCATTTT.

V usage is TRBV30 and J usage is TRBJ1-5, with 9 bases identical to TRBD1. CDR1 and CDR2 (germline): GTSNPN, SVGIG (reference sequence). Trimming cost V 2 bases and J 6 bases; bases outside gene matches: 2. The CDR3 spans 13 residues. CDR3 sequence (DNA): TGTGCCTGGAGTAGACAGGGGGGTCAGCCCCAGCATTTT. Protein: CAWSRQGGQPQHF.

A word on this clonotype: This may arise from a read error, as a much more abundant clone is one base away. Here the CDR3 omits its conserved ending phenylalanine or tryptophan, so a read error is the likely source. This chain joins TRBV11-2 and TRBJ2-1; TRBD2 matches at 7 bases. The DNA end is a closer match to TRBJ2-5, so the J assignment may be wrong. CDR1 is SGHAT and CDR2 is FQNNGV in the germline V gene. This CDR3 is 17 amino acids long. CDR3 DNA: TGTGCCAGCAGCTTAGAATTAGCGGGTCAATCAGGAGAGACCCAGTACGTC. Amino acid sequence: CASSLELAGQSGETQYV.

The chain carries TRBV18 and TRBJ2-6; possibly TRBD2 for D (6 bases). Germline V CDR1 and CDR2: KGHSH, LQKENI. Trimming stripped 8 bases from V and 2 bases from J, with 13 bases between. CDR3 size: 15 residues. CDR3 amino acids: CASHPGGTGANVLTF. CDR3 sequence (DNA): TGTGCCAGCCACCCCGGGGGTACTGGGGCCAACGTCCTGACTTTC.

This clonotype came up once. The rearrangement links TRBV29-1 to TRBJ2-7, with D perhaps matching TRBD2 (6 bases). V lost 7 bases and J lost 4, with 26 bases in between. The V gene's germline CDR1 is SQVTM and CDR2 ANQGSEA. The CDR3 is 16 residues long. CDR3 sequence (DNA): TGCAGCGCTAAAAGGGACTTTATCTTGTGGGAGTACGAGCAGTACTTC. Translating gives CSAKRDFILWEYEQYF.

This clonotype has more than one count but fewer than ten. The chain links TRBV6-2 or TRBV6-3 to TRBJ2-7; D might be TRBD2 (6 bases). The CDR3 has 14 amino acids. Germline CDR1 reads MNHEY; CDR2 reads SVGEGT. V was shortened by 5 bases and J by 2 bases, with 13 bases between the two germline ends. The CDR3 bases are TGTGCCAGCAGTGAAATTCCGGGGGCCTACGAGCAGTACTTC. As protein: CASSEIPGAYEQYF.

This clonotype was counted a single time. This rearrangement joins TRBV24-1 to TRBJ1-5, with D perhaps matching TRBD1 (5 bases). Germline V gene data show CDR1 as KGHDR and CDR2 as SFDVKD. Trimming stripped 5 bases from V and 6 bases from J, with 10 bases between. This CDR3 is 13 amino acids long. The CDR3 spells CATSVGETQPQHF. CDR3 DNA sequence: TGTGCCACCAGTGTGGGGGAAACTCAGCCCCAGCATTTT.

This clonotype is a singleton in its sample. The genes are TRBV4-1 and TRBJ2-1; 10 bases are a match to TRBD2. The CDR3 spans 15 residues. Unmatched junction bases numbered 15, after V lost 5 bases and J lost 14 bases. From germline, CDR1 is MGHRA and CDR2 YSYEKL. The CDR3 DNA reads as TGCGCCAGCAGCGGTGAGGGGTCAGCGGGAGGGCCCGAGTTCTTC. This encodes CASSGEGSAGGPEFF.

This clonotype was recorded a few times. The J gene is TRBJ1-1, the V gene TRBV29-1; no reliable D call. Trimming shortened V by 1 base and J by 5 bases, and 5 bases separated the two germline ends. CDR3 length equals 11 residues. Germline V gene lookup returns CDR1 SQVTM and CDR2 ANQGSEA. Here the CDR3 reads CSVEVRTEAFF. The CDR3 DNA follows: TGCAGCGTTGAAGTACGGACTGAAGCTTTCTTT.

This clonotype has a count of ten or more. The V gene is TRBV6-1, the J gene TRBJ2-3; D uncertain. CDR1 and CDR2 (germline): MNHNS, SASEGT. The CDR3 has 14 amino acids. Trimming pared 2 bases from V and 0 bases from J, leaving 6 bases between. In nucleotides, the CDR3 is TGTGCCAGCAGTGAAACCCAGAGCACAGATACGCAGTATTTT. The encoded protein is CASSETQSTDTQYF.

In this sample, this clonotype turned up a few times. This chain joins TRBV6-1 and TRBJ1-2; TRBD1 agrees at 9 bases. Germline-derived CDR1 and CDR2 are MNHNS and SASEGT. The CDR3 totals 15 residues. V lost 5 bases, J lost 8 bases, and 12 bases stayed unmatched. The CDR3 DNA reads TGTGCCAGCAGTCCAGAACAGGGGGCGGTAATAGGCTACACCTTC. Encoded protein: CASSPEQGAVIGYTF.

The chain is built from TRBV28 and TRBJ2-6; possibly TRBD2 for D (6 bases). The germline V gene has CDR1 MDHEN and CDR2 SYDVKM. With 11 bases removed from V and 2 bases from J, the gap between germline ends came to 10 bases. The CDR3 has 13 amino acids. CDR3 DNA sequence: TGTGCCGGCGCGGGGACTGGGGCCAACGTCCTGACTTTC. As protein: CAGAGTGANVLTF.

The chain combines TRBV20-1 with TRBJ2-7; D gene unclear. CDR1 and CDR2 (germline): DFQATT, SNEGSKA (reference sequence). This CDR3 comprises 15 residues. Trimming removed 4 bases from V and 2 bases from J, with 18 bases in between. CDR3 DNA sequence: TGCAGTGCTACTGTTATGGGTGAGCCAACCTACGAGCAGTACTTC. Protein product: CSATVMGEPTYEQYF.

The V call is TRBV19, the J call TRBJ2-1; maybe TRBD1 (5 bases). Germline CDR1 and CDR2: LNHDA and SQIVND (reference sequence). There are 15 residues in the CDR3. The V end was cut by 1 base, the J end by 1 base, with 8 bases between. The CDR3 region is CASSIVRASYNEQFF. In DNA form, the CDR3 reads TGTGCCAGTAGTATAGTCAGGGCTTCCTACAATGAGCAGTTCTTC.